This T cell receptor (beta chain) was profiled in a study of T cell responses to AZD1222 COVID-19 vaccine. This CDR3 is built from 14 residues. Trimming removed 4 bases at V and 2 bases at J, with 12 bases between. The V gene's germline CDR1 is GTSNPN and CDR2 SVGIG (reference sequence). General study points: Spike-spanning, vaccine-associated CD4 TCRs were dominant at 160-218 and 743-854. Without day 14 samples, only post-peak T cell repertoires were studied. Only a handful of AZD1222 recipients, several in all, had baseline seropositivity.

The table came from immunoSEQ multiplex PCR; TCRdb's copy has only in-frame clones and leaves some out. Of about 150,000 clones listed, roughly 88% are singletons. This clone has just a few counts. Its target is unknown. This receptor was taken from an adult in good health. The material sequenced was peripheral blood, taken on day 0 of MenACWY control vaccination. The V gene is TRBV30, the J gene TRBJ1-3, with a tentative D call TRBD1 (5 bases). For the CDR3, the DNA is TGTGCCTGGACCACCGGGACCGCTGGAAACACCATATATTTT. Protein sequence: CAWTTGTAGNTIYF.